These 10 T cell receptor beta chains were sequenced from one sample in a study of T-cell memory formation after mild COVID-19. Using its own MiXCR run on the 5' RACE reads, TCRdb lists one record per CDR3 protein. The sample shows about 190,000 distinct CDR3 sequences, roughly a tenth of them seen only once. Sequenced input: PBMCs or a T cell subset sorted from them (not recorded which). The receptor source for this set is a man between 18 and 29 years old who had mild COVID-19 (a few samples of this study predate the infection). Cell type and time point are not known.

The chain employs TRBV20-1 and TRBJ1-5; D not certain. Germline CDR1 and CDR2: DFQATT and SNEGSKA (reference sequence). Between the trimmed V and J ends, which lost 5 bases and 5 bases, there was a span of 16 bases. The CDR3 consists of 14 residues. The DNA for the CDR3 is TGCAGTGCTCATTCCCCACAGCGACATCAGCCCCAGCATTTT. Its translation is CSAHSPQRHQPQHF.

The chain links TRBV12-3 or TRBV12-4 to TRBJ1-5, with D unclear. V was clipped by 3 bases and J by 5 bases, with 8 bases between them. The CDR3 extends over 13 amino acids. The CDR3 DNA is TGTGCCAGCAGTTTGCTAGTGGATCAGCCCCAGCATTTT. Translating gives CASSLLVDQPQHF.

V gene TRBV29-1 combines with J gene TRBJ2-5, with D perhaps TRBD1 (6 bases). Trimming took 7 bases from V and 5 from J, leaving 11 bases between them. Germline CDR1 SQVTM, CDR2 ANQGSEA. The length of the CDR3 is 11 residues. The CDR3 DNA follows: TGCAGCGGGACAGTTTACGAGACCCAGTACTTC. This translates into CSGTVYETQYF. The entire variable domain, with the rest obtained from reference TRBV29-1 and TRBJ2-5, is as follows: SAVISQKPSRDICQRGTSLTIQCQVDSQVTMMFWYRQQPGQSLTLIATANQGSEATYESGFVIDKFPISRPNLTFSTLTVSNMSPEDSSIYLCSGTVYETQYFGPGTRLLVL.

The chain recombines TRBV10-1 with TRBJ2-1, with a tentative D call TRBD2 (5 bases). Trimming took off 4 bases at V and 7 bases at J, with 11 bases between the two ends. CDR3 length: 13 residues. Germline loops: CDR1 WNHNN, CDR2 SYGVQD (reference sequence). In nucleotides, the CDR3 is TGCGCCAGCAGTGCGGTGGCGGGTAATGAGCAGTTCTTC. This gives the protein CASSAVAGNEQFF.

This clonotype was counted ten times or more. The chain has TRBV5-1 and TRBJ2-7; the match to TRBD2 covers 10 bases. Germline V lookup: CDR1 SGHRS, CDR2 YFSETQ. The CDR3 runs 16 residues. Trimming cost V 3 bases and J 3 bases; bases outside gene matches: 9. CDR3 sequence (DNA): TGCGCCAGCAGCTCGGGGACTAGCGTACCTATCTACGAGCAGTACGTC. This encodes CASSSGTSVPIYEQYV.

V is TRBV7-2 and J is TRBJ2-4, with D unresolved. Germline V gene data show CDR1 as SGHTA and CDR2 as FQGNSA. V gave up 1 base and J gave up 2 bases, with 3 bases separating them. CDR3 length equals 13 residues. Written as DNA, the CDR3 is TGTGCCAGCAGCTTAGTAACCAAAAACATTCAGTACTTC. The encoded protein is CASSLVTKNIQYF.

CDR3 residues: CASSTGQTPTNEKLFF. The CDR3 nucleotides read TGCGCCAGCAGCACGGGACAGACGCCCACTAATGAAAAACTGTTTTTT. The chain employs TRBV4-1 and TRBJ1-4, with TRBD1 identical over 7 bases. The germline V gene encodes CDR1 MGHRA and CDR2 YSYEKL. V was clipped by 5 bases and J by 2 bases; unmatched bases: 8. The CDR3 totals 16 residues.

This clonotype was detected only a few times. The J gene is TRBJ2-5, the V gene TRBV15, with unresolved D. CDR1 is LNHNV and CDR2 is YYDKDF in the germline V gene (reference sequence). The germline V and J ends were trimmed by 3 bases and 6 bases, with 5 bases remaining between them. This CDR3 comprises 11 residues. The CDR3 is CATSRRKTQYF. The CDR3 DNA reads as TGTGCCACCAGCAGGAGGAAGACCCAGTACTTC. Full variable domain (remainder filled in from reference TRBV15 and TRBJ2-5): DAMVIQNPRYQVTQFGKPVTLSCSQTLNHNVMYWYQQKSSQAPKLLFHYYDKDFNNEADTPDNFQSRRPNTSFCFLDIRSPGLGDTAMYLCATSRRKTQYFGPGTRLLVL.

This clonotype was seen more than once but under ten times. The gene calls are TRBV28 and TRBJ1-2; D is unclear. This CDR3 is 12 amino acids long. V gave up 8 bases and J gave up 4 bases, with 11 bases separating them. Looked up from germline, CDR1 is MDHEN and CDR2 is SYDVKM. CDR3 protein: CASGLWGYGYTF. CDR3 DNA: TGTGCCAGCGGGTTGTGGGGCTATGGCTACACCTTC.

The rearrangement links TRBV11-2 to TRBJ1-4; 10 bases agree with TRBD1. V lost 5 bases and J lost 0; bases outside the gene matches: 6. CDR3 length: 17 amino acids. Germline V gives CDR1 SGHAT, CDR2 FQNNGV. The CDR3 sequence is CASSRSGQGTTNEKLFF. The CDR3 region has the DNA TGTGCCAGCAGCAGGTCGGGACAGGGGACAACTAATGAAAAACTGTTTTTT.